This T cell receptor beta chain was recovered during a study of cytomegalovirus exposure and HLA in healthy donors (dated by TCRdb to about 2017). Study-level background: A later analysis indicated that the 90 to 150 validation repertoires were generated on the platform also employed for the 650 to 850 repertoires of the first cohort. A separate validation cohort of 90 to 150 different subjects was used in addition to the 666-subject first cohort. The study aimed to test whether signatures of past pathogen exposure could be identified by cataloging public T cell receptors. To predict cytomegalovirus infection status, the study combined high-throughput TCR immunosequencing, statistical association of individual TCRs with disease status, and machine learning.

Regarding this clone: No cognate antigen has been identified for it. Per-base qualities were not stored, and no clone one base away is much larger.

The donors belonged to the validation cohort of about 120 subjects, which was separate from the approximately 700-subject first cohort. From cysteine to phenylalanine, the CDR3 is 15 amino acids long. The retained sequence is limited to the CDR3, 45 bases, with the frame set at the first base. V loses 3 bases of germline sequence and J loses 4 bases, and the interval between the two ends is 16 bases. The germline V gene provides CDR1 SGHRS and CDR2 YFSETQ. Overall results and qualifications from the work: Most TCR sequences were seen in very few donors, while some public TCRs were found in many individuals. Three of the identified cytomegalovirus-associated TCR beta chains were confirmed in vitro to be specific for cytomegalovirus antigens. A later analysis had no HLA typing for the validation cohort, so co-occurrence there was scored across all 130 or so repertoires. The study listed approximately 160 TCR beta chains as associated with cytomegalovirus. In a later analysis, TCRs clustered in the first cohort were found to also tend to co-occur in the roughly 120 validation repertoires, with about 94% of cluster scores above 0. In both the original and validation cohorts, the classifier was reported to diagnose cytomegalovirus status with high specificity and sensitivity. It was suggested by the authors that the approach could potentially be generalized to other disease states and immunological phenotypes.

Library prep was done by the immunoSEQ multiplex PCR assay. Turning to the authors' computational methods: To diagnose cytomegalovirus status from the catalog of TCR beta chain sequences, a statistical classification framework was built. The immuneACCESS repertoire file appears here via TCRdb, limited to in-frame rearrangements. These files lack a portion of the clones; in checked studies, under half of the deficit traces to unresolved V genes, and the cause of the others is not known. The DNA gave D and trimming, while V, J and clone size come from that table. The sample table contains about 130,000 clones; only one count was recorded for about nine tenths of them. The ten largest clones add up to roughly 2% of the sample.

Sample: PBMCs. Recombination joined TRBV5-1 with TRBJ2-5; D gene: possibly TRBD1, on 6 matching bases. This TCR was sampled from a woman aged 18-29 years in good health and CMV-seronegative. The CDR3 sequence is CASSSTTGGTETQYF. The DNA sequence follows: TGCGCCAGCAGCTCAACGACAGGCGGTACAGAGACCCAGTACTTC.